This entry features one TCR beta chain sequence. Its antigen remains unknown. These data belong to a study of shared clonotypes between healthy human individuals. The wider study: CD4 naive and CD4 memory each took three plates per donor, while CD8 naive took two and CD8 memory one. Findings and caveats of the study: A handful of donors had approximately 4.6% of their naive CD4 clonotypes in common. In the sorted subsets, rarefaction showed sequencing was incomplete despite large depth.

Produced via immunoSEQ multiplex PCR; TCRdb's table is partial and in-frame only. The data hold 2,100,000 or so clones, with 90% to 96% observed a single time. Per the germline V gene, CDR1 is MRHNA and CDR2 is SNTAGT. Trimming took 6 bases from V and 12 from J, leaving 21 bases between them. This CDR3 region has 15 residues. The source of this sequence is a man aged 18 to 35 in good health. Sequencing was done on a sample of naive CD4+ T cells sorted from blood. As for subset: CD45RA+ positively selected. The chain joins TRBV6-4 to TRBJ1-6; D possibly corresponds to TRBD1 (5 bases). In DNA form, the CDR3 reads TGTGCCAGCAGGGATAACGGTGGGGCCGGGCTACCCCTCCACTTT. Its protein is CASRDNGGAGLPLHF.